Each of the 28 T cell receptor beta chains below was sequenced from the same sample in a study of patients and donors after allogeneic stem cell transplantation. TCRdb redid the calling of the RT-PCR reads with MiXCR, one entry per CDR3 protein. This table has more than 150,000 distinct CDR3 sequences, around 41% appearing once. Sequencing used blood, either unsorted or a sorted T cell fraction (not recorded which). Receptors were obtained from a human donor who was either an allogeneic HSCT recipient or a stem cell or donor lymphocyte infusion donor (not recorded which). It is not recorded whose cells these are; they may come from a transplant donor.

The chain has TRBV29-1 and TRBJ1-2; D perhaps matches TRBD1 (6 bases). Germline assignment: CDR1 SQVTM and CDR2 ANQGSEA. V was clipped by 6 bases and J by 6 bases, with 11 bases between them. This CDR3 has 11 residues. CDR3 coding DNA: TGCAGCGTCCAAGGGGGAGATGGCTACACCTTC. Protein product: CSVQGGDGYTF.

This clonotype has just a few counts. The V call is TRBV20-1, the J call TRBJ2-7; D ambiguous. V lost 0 bases, J lost 3 bases, and 6 bases lay in between. The CDR3 totals 12 residues. Germline CDR1 is DFQATT and CDR2 is SNEGSKA (reference sequence). The CDR3 nucleotides read TGCAGTGCTAGAGATCCGTTCTACGAGCAGTACTTC. Residues: CSARDPFYEQYF.

The chain is built from TRBV27 and TRBJ2-1; D is ambiguous. Trimming stripped 8 bases from V and 6 bases from J, with 14 bases between. The germline V gene encodes CDR1 MNHEY and CDR2 SMNVEV (reference sequence). The CDR3 consists of 13 residues. CDR3 region: CASGPPRFNEQFF. CDR3 nucleotide sequence: TGTGCCAGCGGACCCCCTCGTTTCAATGAGCAGTTCTTC.

This chain links TRBV14 with TRBJ2-7; 7 bases fit TRBD2. The CDR3 is made up of 15 amino acids. After removal of 1 base from V and 3 bases from J, the junction contained 6 bases not matched to a gene. CDR1 SGHDN and CDR2 FVKESK come from the germline V gene. The DNA for the CDR3 is TGTGCCAGCAGCCAAGGAGGCGGGAGTTTCTACGAGCAGTACTTC. Translated, it gives CASSQGGGSFYEQYF.

This clonotype was detected only a few times. The gene calls are TRBV12-3 or TRBV12-4 and TRBJ1-4; D uncertain. Between the trimmed V and J ends, which lost 6 bases and 5 bases, there was a span of 10 bases. This CDR3 is 13 amino acids long. The CDR3 nucleotides read TGTGCCAGCAGCTACAGCCACAATGAAAAACTGTTTTTT. This codes for CASSYSHNEKLFF.

The chain employs TRBV3-1 and TRBJ1-1; 7 nucleotides match TRBD1. The CDR3 has 17 amino acids. Germline trimming cut 0 bases from V and 4 bases from J; bases unmatched to any gene: 11. Germline assignment: CDR1 LGHDT and CDR2 YNNKEL (reference sequence). The CDR3 protein is CASSQEPQGGLVTEAFF. CDR3 nucleotides: TGTGCCAGCAGCCAAGAGCCCCAGGGGGGACTAGTCACTGAAGCTTTCTTT.

This chain links TRBV20-1 with TRBJ1-2, with no clear D. The ends were cut back, 0 bases at V and 6 bases at J, with 5 bases in the middle. The CDR3 is 11 amino acids. In germline, CDR1 is DFQATT, CDR2 SNEGSKA (reference sequence). The CDR3: CSARDGNGYTF. The CDR3 DNA follows: TGCAGTGCTAGAGATGGAAATGGCTACACCTTC.

The CDR3 DNA is TGTGCCAGCCGGGGACTTCAGGGGATTCAGCCCCAGCATTTT. Protein: CASRGLQGIQPQHF. The chain joins TRBV6-2 or TRBV6-3 to TRBJ1-5, with D possibly matching TRBD1 (6 bases). V was clipped by 8 bases and J by 6 bases, with 17 bases between them. CDR3 length equals 14 residues. CDR1 is MNHEY and CDR2 is SVGEGT in the germline V gene.

V gene TRBV28 combines with J gene TRBJ2-2; TRBD2 might be the D (5 bases). Germline assignment: CDR1 MDHEN and CDR2 SYDVKM. CDR3 length: 15 amino acids. V was cut by 5 bases and J by 3 bases, with 13 bases left in between. Here the CDR3 reads CASSATRGYTGELFF. Here the CDR3 DNA reads TGTGCCAGCAGTGCAACTAGAGGCTACACCGGGGAGCTGTTTTTT.

The sample holds a few counts of this clonotype. The rearrangement joins TRBV12-3 or TRBV12-4 to TRBJ1-1; D might be TRBD1 (5 bases). V shed 6 bases and J shed 11 bases, with 19 bases lying between them. The CDR3 extends over 13 amino acids. Here the CDR3 reads CASSPPGPHKAFF. CDR3 DNA sequence: TGTGCCAGCAGCCCACCGGGACCCCATAAGGCTTTCTTT.

The rearrangement uses TRBV10-2 and TRBJ1-1; TRBD1 might be the D (5 bases). This CDR3 comprises 13 residues. Germline V gene data show CDR1 as WSHSY and CDR2 as SAAADI. The V gene lost 7 bases and the J gene lost 4 bases, with 13 bases spanning the gap. For the CDR3, the DNA is TGCGCCAGCAAATATGGGGGTGGCACTGAAGCTTTCTTT. Translated, it gives CASKYGGGTEAFF.

This clonotype was picked up one time. This chain connects TRBV7-2 to TRBJ2-3, with D hard to call. The V end was cut by 1 base, the J end by 0 bases, with 2 bases between. The CDR3 has 13 amino acids. Germline V lookup: CDR1 SGHTA, CDR2 FQGNSA. CDR3 loop: CASSLVSTDTQYF. The CDR3 DNA follows: TGTGCCAGCAGCTTAGTCAGCACAGATACGCAGTATTTT.

This clonotype came up once. This sequence joins TRBV2 and TRBJ1-1, with a tentative D call TRBD1 (5 bases). The CDR3 sequence is 14 residues long. Germline-derived CDR1 and CDR2 are SNHLY and FYNNEI. Trimming took 4 bases from V and 0 from J, leaving 9 bases between them. The CDR3 DNA follows: TGTGCCAGCAGTGTAAGACAGCTGAACACTGAAGCTTTCTTT. Encoded protein: CASSVRQLNTEAFF.

Many counts were recorded for this clonotype. CDR3 bases: TGTGCCACGGACACGACGGATCAGCCCCAGCATTTT. As protein: CATDTTDQPQHF. V is TRBV6-1 and J is TRBJ1-5; a possible D gene is TRBD1 (5 bases). The CDR3 contains 12 residues. Germline V gene data show CDR1 as MNHNS and CDR2 as SASEGT. V lost 10 bases to trimming and J lost 5 bases, with 12 bases between them.

The V and J genes are TRBV5-1 and TRBJ2-1; TRBD1 aligns across 8 bases. The J segment lost 4 bases and the V segment lost 7 bases, leaving 7 bases of the junction unmatched. Germline loops: CDR1 SGHRS, CDR2 YFSETQ. CDR3 length: 14 amino acids. The CDR3 nucleotides read TGCGCCAGCGGGGAGGACAGGGAATACAATGAGCAGTTCTTC. Translation gives CASGEDREYNEQFF.

This clonotype was recorded a few times. The chain is built from TRBV4-3 and TRBJ1-6, with D uncertain. With 0 bases removed from V and 6 bases from J, the gap between germline ends came to 12 bases. The length of the CDR3 is 16 residues. Germline V lookup: CDR1 LGHNA, CDR2 YSLEER. CDR3 sequence reads: CASSQDRPGGNSPLHF. The CDR3 nucleotides read TGCGCCAGCAGCCAAGACAGGCCTGGCGGTAATTCACCCCTCCACTTT.

In its sample, this clonotype was seen a few times. V usage is TRBV29-1 and J usage is TRBJ1-1; TRBD1 might be the D (5 bases). CDR1 SQVTM and CDR2 ANQGSEA come from the germline V gene. V dropped 4 bases and J dropped 1 base, with 13 bases sitting between them. This CDR3 has 14 amino acids. As DNA, the CDR3 is TGCAGCGTTGGGACACCTAGGACGAACACTGAAGCTTTCTTT. Translated: CSVGTPRTNTEAFF.

This clonotype occurred a few times. The chain uses TRBV5-5 and TRBJ2-4; tentative D call: TRBD2 (6 bases). Germline assignment: CDR1 SGHKS and CDR2 YYEKEE (reference sequence). The CDR3 has 15 amino acids. The ends were cut back, 5 bases at V and 7 bases at J, with 19 bases in the middle. CDR3 in amino acids: CASSYTGTAGNIQYF. Here the CDR3 DNA reads TGTGCCAGCAGTTATACCGGGACGGCGGGGAACATTCAGTACTTC.

This chain links TRBV5-6 with TRBJ1-4, with TRBD1 as a possible D gene (5 bases). From germline, CDR1 is SGHDT and CDR2 YYEEEE. V gave up 0 bases and J gave up 5 bases, with 11 bases separating them. CDR3 length equals 15 residues. The CDR3 bases are TGTGCCAGCAGCTTGGTGGTCTGGGGGAATGAAAAACTGTTTTTT. It specifies CASSLVVWGNEKLFF.

The chain couples TRBV29-1 to TRBJ2-3, with 11 positions matching TRBD2. Trimming took 1 base from V and 6 from J; bases not matched to a gene: 6. There are 15 residues in the CDR3. The V gene's germline CDR1 is SQVTM and CDR2 ANQGSEA. CDR3 residues: CSVEGGLAASDTQYF. As DNA, the CDR3 is TGCAGCGTTGAAGGGGGACTAGCGGCCTCTGATACGCAGTATTTT.

DNA of the CDR3: TGTGCCATCTCGGGAAATATGGGAAATGAGCAGTTCTTC. It translates to CAISGNMGNEQFF. The genes are TRBV10-3 and TRBJ2-1, with D tentatively TRBD2 (5 bases). The ends were cut back, 8 bases at V and 7 bases at J, with 15 bases in the middle. This CDR3 region has 13 residues. Germline values: CDR1 ENHRY, CDR2 SYGVKD.

CDR3 DNA sequence: TGTGCCACCTCGGGGGTAGTCGGCTATGGCTACACCTTC. The encoded protein is CATSGVVGYGYTF. The chain is built from TRBV2 and TRBJ1-2, with a weak D call TRBD1 (5 bases). This CDR3 has 13 residues. Germline V gene lookup returns CDR1 SNHLY and CDR2 FYNNEI. V was clipped by 10 bases and J by 4 bases, with 16 bases between them. Based on the CDR3 plus reference TRBV2 and TRBJ1-2, the full variable domain is EPEVTQTPSHQVTQMGQEVILRCVPISNHLYFYWYRQILGQKVEFLVSFYNNEISEKSEIFDDQFSVERPDGSNFTLKIRSTKLEDSAMYFCATSGVVGYGYTFGSGTRLTVV.

There are a few counts of this clonotype. The rearrangement joins TRBV4-2 to TRBJ2-1, with 7 bases fitting TRBD2. The V gene end was trimmed by 1 base and the J gene end by 4 bases; junction bases not matched to a gene: 7. The CDR3 spans 16 residues. Germline lookup yields CDR1 LGHNA and CDR2 YNFKEQ. CDR3 sequence: CASSQGWRESYNEQFF. CDR3 in DNA: TGTGCCAGCAGCCAAGGGTGGCGGGAGTCATACAATGAGCAGTTCTTC.

The sample holds a few counts of this clonotype. J is TRBJ2-2 and V is TRBV9; the match to TRBD2 covers 8 bases. Germline assignment: CDR1 SGDLS and CDR2 YYNGEE. There are 16 residues in the CDR3. V gave up 0 bases and J gave up 2 bases; unmatched junction bases: 3. CDR3 DNA sequence: TGTGCCAGCAGCGTAGAACTAGCGGTTAACACCGGGGAGCTGTTTTTT. It translates to CASSVELAVNTGELFF.

CDR3 DNA sequence: TGTGCCTGGAGTTGGCAGGGGACCGGGGAGCTGTTTTTT. Its translation: CAWSWQGTGELFF. The chain uses TRBV30 and TRBJ2-2, with a possible D match to TRBD1 (6 bases). The CDR3 sequence is 13 residues long. CDR1 is GTSNPN, CDR2 SVGIG, per germline (reference sequence). Trimming took 2 bases from V and 5 from J, leaving 9 bases between them.

This clonotype was counted a few times. The V and J genes are TRBV6-5 and TRBJ2-1; D is perhaps TRBD2 (5 bases). The V and J ends lost 6 bases and 3 bases respectively, with 15 bases between them. The CDR3 contains 15 residues. Germline values: CDR1 MNHEY, CDR2 SVGAGI. CDR3 nucleotides: TGTGCCAGCAGCAACTGGGAGTCGGGCTACAATGAGCAGTTCTTC. This gives the protein CASSNWESGYNEQFF.

The gene calls are TRBV20-1 and TRBJ2-7; possible D gene TRBD1, 5 bases. V was shortened by 2 bases and J by 0 bases, with 8 bases between the two germline ends. Germline V gene lookup returns CDR1 DFQATT and CDR2 SNEGSKA (reference sequence). The CDR3 is 13 residues long. As DNA, the CDR3 is TGCAGTGCTAGAAAGACAGACTCCTACGAGCAGTACTTC. Translated, it gives CSARKTDSYEQYF.

This rearrangement joins TRBV7-9 to TRBJ2-1; D possibly matches TRBD1 or TRBD2 (5 bases each). Germline CDR1 is SEHNR and CDR2 is FQNEAQ (reference sequence). The V end lost 5 bases, the J end lost 4 bases, and 12 bases lay between the germline ends. The CDR3 is made up of 14 amino acids. The CDR3 DNA follows: TGTGCCAGCAGCCTACGGGACCTATACAATGAGCAGTTCTTC. This encodes CASSLRDLYNEQFF.